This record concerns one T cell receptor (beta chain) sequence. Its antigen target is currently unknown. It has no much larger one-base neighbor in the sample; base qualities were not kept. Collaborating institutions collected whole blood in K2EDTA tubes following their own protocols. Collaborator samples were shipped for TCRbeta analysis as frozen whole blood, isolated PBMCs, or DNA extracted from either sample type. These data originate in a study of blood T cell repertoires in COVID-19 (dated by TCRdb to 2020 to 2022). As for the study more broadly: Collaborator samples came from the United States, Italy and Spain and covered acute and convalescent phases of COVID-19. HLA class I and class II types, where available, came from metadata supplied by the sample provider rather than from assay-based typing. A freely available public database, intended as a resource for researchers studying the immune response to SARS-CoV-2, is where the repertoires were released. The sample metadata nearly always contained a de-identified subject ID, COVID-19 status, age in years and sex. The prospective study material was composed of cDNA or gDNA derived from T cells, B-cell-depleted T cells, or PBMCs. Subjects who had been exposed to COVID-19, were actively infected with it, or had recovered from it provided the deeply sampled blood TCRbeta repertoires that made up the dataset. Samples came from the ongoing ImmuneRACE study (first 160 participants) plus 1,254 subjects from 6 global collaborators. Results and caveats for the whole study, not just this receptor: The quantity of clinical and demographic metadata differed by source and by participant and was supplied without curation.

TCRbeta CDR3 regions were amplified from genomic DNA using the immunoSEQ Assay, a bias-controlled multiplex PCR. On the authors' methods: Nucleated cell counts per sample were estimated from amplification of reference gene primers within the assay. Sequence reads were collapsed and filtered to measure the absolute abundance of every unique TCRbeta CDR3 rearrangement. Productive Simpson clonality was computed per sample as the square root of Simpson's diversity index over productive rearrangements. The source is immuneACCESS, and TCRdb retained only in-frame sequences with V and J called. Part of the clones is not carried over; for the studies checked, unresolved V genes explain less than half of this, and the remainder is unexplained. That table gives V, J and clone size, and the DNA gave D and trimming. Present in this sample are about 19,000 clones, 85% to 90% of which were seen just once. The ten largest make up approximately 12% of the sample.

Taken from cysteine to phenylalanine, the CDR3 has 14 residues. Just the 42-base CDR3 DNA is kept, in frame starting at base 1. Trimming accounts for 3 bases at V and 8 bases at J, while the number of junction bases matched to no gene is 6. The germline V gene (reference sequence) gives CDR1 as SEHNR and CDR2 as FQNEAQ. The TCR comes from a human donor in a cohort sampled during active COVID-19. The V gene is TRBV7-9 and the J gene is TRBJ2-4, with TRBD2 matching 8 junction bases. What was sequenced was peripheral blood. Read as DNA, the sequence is TGTGCCAGCAGCTTGTCAAGCGGGAGCTACATTCAGTACTTC. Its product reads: CASSLSSGSYIQYF.